Shown below are 3 T cell receptor beta chains from a single sample sequenced in a study of identical twins. Each CDR3 protein gets one entry after TCRdb re-called the 5' RACE reads with MiXCR. The profile shows around 1.7 million distinct CDR3 sequences, under 35% of them singletons. The sequencing sample was made of cord blood. These TCRs come from a newborn girl in good health.

This chain links TRBV6-5 with TRBJ1-6, with unresolved D. V was trimmed by 0 bases and J by 14 bases, leaving 14 bases between them. From germline, CDR1 is MNHEY and CDR2 SVGAGI. The CDR3 sequence is 14 residues long. The CDR3 bases are TGTGCCAGCAGTTACTCGTTCAGGTCTTTCACCCTCCACTTT. It translates to CASSYSFRSFTLHF.

Only one count was recorded for this clonotype. The chain couples TRBV27 to TRBJ1-5; D gene ambiguous. With 1 base removed from V and 4 bases from J, the gap between germline ends came to 11 bases. This CDR3 is built from 15 residues. Germline V gene lookup returns CDR1 MNHEY and CDR2 SMNVEV (reference sequence). The CDR3 sequence is CASSLYGGQNQPQHF. The CDR3, as DNA: TGTGCCAGCAGTTTATATGGAGGGCAGAATCAGCCCCAGCATTTT.

The J gene is TRBJ2-3, the V gene TRBV20-1; the D is unclear. V was trimmed by 4 bases and J by 2 bases, leaving 13 bases between them. This CDR3 region has 14 residues. CDR1 is DFQATT and CDR2 is SNEGSKA in the germline V gene (reference sequence). The CDR3 sequence is CSATFVTSTDTQYF. The CDR3 DNA follows: TGCAGTGCTACGTTCGTGACCTCCACAGATACGCAGTATTTT.